This T cell receptor (beta chain) originates from a study of shared clonotypes between healthy human individuals. The table came from immunoSEQ multiplex PCR; TCRdb's copy has only in-frame clones and leaves some out. The sample holds about 2.2 million clones, 93% seen once. Only CD45RO-negative cells positively selected for CCR7 counted as naive CD8 cells, so terminally differentiated effector memory CD45RA+ cells were excluded. The V end was cut by 7 bases, the J end by 7 bases, with 20 bases between. The CDR3 is 14 amino acids. The germline gives CDR1 SGHKS, CDR2 YYEKEE (reference sequence). The sequenced material came from naive CD8+ T cells from PBMCs. The clonotype comes from a man in his late teens or twenties in good health. Some clones in this sample may be carry-over from other donors' samples. This chain joins TRBV5-5 and TRBJ1-2; D is uncertain. The CDR3 protein is CASLLGNSAGGYTF. CDR3 sequence (DNA): TGTGCCAGCCTATTGGGGAACTCGGCGGGTGGCTACACCTTC.